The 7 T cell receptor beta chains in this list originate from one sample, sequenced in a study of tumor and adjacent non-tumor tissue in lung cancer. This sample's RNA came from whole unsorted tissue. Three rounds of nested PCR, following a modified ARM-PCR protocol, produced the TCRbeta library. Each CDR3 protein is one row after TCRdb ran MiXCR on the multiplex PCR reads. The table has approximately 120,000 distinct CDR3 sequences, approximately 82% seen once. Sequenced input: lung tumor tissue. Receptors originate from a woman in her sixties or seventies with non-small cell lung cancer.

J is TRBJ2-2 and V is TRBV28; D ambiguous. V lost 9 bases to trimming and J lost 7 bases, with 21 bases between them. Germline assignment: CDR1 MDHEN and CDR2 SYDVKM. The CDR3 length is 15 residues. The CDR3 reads CASSSPGSRVGELFF. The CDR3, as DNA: TGTGCCAGTAGCTCACCCGGGTCCCGAGTCGGGGAGCTGTTTTTT. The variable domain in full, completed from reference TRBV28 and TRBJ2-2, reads DVKVTQSSRYLVKRTGEKVFLECVQDMDHENMFWYRQDPGLGLRLIYFSYDVKMKEKGDIPEGYSVSREKKERFSLILESASTNQTSMYLCASSSPGSRVGELFFGEGSRLTVL.

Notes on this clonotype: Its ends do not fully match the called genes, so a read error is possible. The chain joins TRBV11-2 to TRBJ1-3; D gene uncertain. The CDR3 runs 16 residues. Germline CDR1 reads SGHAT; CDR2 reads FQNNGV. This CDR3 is CASNSVHGSSGNIIYF. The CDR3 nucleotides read TGTGCCAGCAACTCCGTCCATGGCAGCTCTGGAAACATCATATATTTT.

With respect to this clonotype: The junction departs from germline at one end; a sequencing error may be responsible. The CDR3 sequence: CASSLVSTVYKQYF. In DNA form, the CDR3 reads TGTGCCAGCAGCTTAGTGAGTACAGTCTACAAGCAGTACTTC. V and J are TRBV11-1 and TRBJ2-7; D unresolved. The CDR3 is 14 amino acids. From germline, CDR1 is SGHAT and CDR2 FQDESV (reference sequence).

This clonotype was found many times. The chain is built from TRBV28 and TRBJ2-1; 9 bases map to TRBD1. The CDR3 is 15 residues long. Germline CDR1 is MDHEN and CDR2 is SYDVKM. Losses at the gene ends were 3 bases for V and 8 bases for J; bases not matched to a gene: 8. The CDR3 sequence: CASSFPGQGLHEQFF. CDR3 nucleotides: TGTGCCAGCAGTTTCCCGGGACAGGGTTTACATGAGCAGTTCTTC.

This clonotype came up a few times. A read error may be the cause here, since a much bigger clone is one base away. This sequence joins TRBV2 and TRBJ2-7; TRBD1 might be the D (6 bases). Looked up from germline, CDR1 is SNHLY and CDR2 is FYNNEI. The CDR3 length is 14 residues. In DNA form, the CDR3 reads TGTGCCGGCAGTGAACAGGGAAGCTCCTACGAGCAGTACTTC. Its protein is CAGSEQGSSYEQYF.

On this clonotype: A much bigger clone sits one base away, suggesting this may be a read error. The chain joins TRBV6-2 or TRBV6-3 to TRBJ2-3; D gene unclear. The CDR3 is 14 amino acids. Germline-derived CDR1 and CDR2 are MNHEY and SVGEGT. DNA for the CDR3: TGTGCCAGAAGTTACGGGCAGATCACAGATACGCAGTATTTT. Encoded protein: CARSYGQITDTQYF.

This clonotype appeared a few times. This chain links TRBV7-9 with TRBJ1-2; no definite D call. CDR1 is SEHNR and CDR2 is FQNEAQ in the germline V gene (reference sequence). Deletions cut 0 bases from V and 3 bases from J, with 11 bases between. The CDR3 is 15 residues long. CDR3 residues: CASSLALVVDYGYTF. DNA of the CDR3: TGTGCCAGCAGCTTAGCGTTGGTGGTCGACTATGGCTACACCTTC.